Listed here are 29 T cell receptor beta chains from one sample, sequenced in a study of metastatic and nonmetastatic thyroid tumors. TCRdb re-called clones from the PCR reads using MiXCR. The table includes 35,000 to 45,000 clones, about a fifth detected once. Among the patients, none had received any treatment before thyroid surgery. Sequencing used blood. All receptors derive from a female donor with papillary thyroid cancer or a benign thyroid nodule (not recorded which). Some clones in this sample may be carry-over from other donors' samples.

This clone was counted ten times or more. This chain connects TRBV29-1 to TRBJ2-3, with D unresolved. Between the trimmed V and J ends, which lost 7 bases and 1 base, there was a span of 12 bases. Germline values: CDR1 SQVTM, CDR2 ANQGSEA. The CDR3 contains 13 residues. The chain's CDR3 is CSELSLGTDTQYF. The CDR3 nucleotides are TGCAGCGAGCTCTCCCTAGGCACAGATACGCAGTATTTT.

This clone showed up many times. The identical CDR3 is also encoded by other nucleotide sequences in the sample. The gene calls are TRBV29-1 and TRBJ1-3; D is ambiguous. Germline lookup yields CDR1 SQVTM and CDR2 ANQGSEA. V shed 4 bases and J shed 3 bases, with 7 bases lying between them. The CDR3 is made up of 12 amino acids. CDR3 residues: CSVADGGNTIYF. Here the CDR3 DNA reads TGCAGCGTTGCTGACGGTGGAAACACCATATATTTT.

In its sample, this clone was seen many times. The gene calls are TRBV28 and TRBJ1-4, with 11 bases fitting TRBD1. Germline V gene data show CDR1 as MDHEN and CDR2 as SYDVKM. Germline trimming cut 5 bases from V and 8 bases from J; bases unmatched to any gene: 4. This CDR3 region has 14 residues. CDR3 sequence (DNA): TGTGCCAGCAGTCGGACAGGGGGCCCCGAAAAACTGTTTTTT. Its protein is CASSRTGGPEKLFF.

Turning to this clone: At one end, the junction sequence differs from germline, possibly due to a read error. Within the sample, other DNA sequences also encode this same CDR3. The chain joins TRBV30 to TRBJ2-5; D assignment may be TRBD1 or TRBD2 (5 bases each). Germline V lookup: CDR1 GTSNPN, CDR2 SVGIG (reference sequence). The CDR3 loop spans 15 amino acids. CDR3 loop: CAWSGGISGKATQCF. CDR3 nucleotide sequence: TGTGCCTGGAGTGGGGGGATCAGCGGAAAGGCGACCCAGTGCTTC.

This clone has only one observation. The chain recombines TRBV2 with TRBJ2-7; TRBD2 matches 7 bases. CDR1 is SNHLY and CDR2 is FYNNEI in the germline V gene. V gave up 5 bases and J gave up 4 bases; unmatched junction bases: 14. The CDR3 consists of 16 residues. The CDR3 DNA follows: TGTGCCAGCAGTCCCATAGGGGCTAGCGGAGCATACGAGCAGTACTTC. It yields the protein CASSPIGASGAYEQYF.

The rearrangement uses TRBV6-2 or TRBV6-3 and TRBJ2-7; 7 positions match TRBD2. This CDR3 region has 16 residues. CDR1 is MNHEY, CDR2 SVGEGT, per germline. V trimming: 4 bases; J trimming: 0 bases; junction bases outside the gene matches: 9. The DNA of the CDR3 is TGTGCCAGCAGTTGGGGCTTGCGGGAGACCTCCTACGAGCAGTACTTC. It is translated as CASSWGLRETSYEQYF.

V gene TRBV7-3 combines with J gene TRBJ1-4; D remains ambiguous. Germline assignment: CDR1 SGHTA and CDR2 FQGTGA. The V end was cut by 3 bases, the J end by 7 bases, with 9 bases between. CDR3 size: 13 residues. Here the CDR3 reads CASSFREGEKLFF. CDR3 DNA: TGTGCCAGCAGCTTCCGGGAGGGTGAAAAACTGTTTTTT.

In DNA, the CDR3 is TGTGCCAGCAGCCATGACAGGGGGAACTATGGCTACACCTTC. It encodes CASSHDRGNYGYTF. V usage is TRBV4-2 and J usage is TRBJ1-2, with 9 bases fitting TRBD1. Per the germline V gene, CDR1 is LGHNA and CDR2 is YNFKEQ. The CDR3 runs to 14 residues. The trim removed 3 bases at V and 2 bases at J, leaving 1 base unmatched.

The rearrangement uses TRBV6-1 and TRBJ1-5; 8 bases fit TRBD1. V lost 6 bases to trimming and J lost 2 bases; unmatched junction nucleotides: 6. The V gene's germline CDR1 is MNHNS and CDR2 SASEGT. This CDR3 is built from 15 residues. This CDR3 reads CASSSTTGGNQPQHF. CDR3 sequence (DNA): TGTGCCAGCAGCTCGACGACAGGGGGCAATCAGCCCCAGCATTTT.

This clone was seen at least ten times. The chain has TRBV12-5 and TRBJ2-1; D not resolved. Trimming took off 2 bases at V and 5 bases at J, with 19 bases between the two ends. From germline, CDR1 is LGHNT and CDR2 FRNRAP. The CDR3 is 17 residues long. The CDR3 coding sequence is TGTGCTAGTGGTTTGTTTAGGCTAGGATCCCCAAACAATGAGCAGTTCTTC. Its protein product is CASGLFRLGSPNNEQFF.

This clone was detected only once. The chain recombines TRBV11-2 with TRBJ2-7; 9 bases are shared with TRBD1. V lost 7 bases, J lost 3 bases, and 7 bases stayed unmatched. This CDR3 has 14 residues. Germline lookup yields CDR1 SGHAT and CDR2 FQNNGV. The CDR3 is CASNLQGASYEQYF. CDR3 in DNA: TGTGCCAGCAACCTACAGGGGGCGAGCTACGAGCAGTACTTC.

At least ten counts were recorded for this clone. This chain joins TRBV9 and TRBJ2-1, with 11 bases lining up with TRBD2. The germline V gene has CDR1 SGDLS and CDR2 YYNGEE. Unmatched junction bases numbered 7, after V lost 3 bases and J lost 5 bases. CDR3 length: 16 amino acids. The CDR3 DNA reads as TGTGCCAGCAGCGCGTCGACTAGCGGGACAAACAATGAGCAGTTCTTC. Protein product: CASSASTSGTNNEQFF.

Relative to its sample, this clone is medium-sized. This chain links TRBV28 with TRBJ1-2; D is undetermined. CDR1 MDHEN and CDR2 SYDVKM come from the germline V gene. V gave up 5 bases and J gave up 4 bases, with 11 bases separating them. CDR3 length: 13 amino acids. The CDR3 is CASSVTAFYGYTF. Here the CDR3 DNA reads TGTGCCAGCAGTGTCACAGCTTTCTATGGCTACACCTTC.

In its sample, this clone was seen a few times. CDR3 sequence (DNA): TGTGCCAGTACCCCAGGGGGTGCGTCCTACGAGCAGTACTTC. Its protein is CASTPGGASYEQYF. This rearrangement joins TRBV28 to TRBJ2-7; the match to TRBD1 covers 7 bases. Trimming at V came to 9 bases and at J to 1 base, leaving 9 bases not matched to a gene. There are 14 residues in the CDR3. The germline CDR1 and CDR2 sequences are MDHEN and SYDVKM.

By share of the sample, this clone is medium-sized. The V call is TRBV6-1, the J call TRBJ2-7, with 9 bases lining up with TRBD1. CDR3 length equals 15 residues. Trimming took 7 bases from V and 4 from J; bases not matched to a gene: 11. CDR1 and CDR2 (germline): MNHNS, SASEGT. CDR3 region: CASTRDRALRYEQYF. CDR3 DNA sequence: TGTGCCAGCACCAGGGACAGGGCATTACGGTACGAGCAGTACTTC.

As concerns this clone: Germline is not matched at one junction end, which may reflect a read error. V gene TRBV12-3 or TRBV12-4 combines with J gene TRBJ2-7; 7 bases match TRBD2. This CDR3 is 15 amino acids long. The CDR3 DNA is TGTGTCAGCAGTCGTACTAGCGCGAGCTCCCACGAGCAGTACTTC. Residues: CVSSRTSASSHEQYF.

This clone has a handful of counts. V usage is TRBV24-1 and J usage is TRBJ1-2, with D maybe TRBD1 (5 bases). Deletions cut 9 bases from V and 0 bases from J, with 10 bases between. The CDR3 covers 13 residues. Per germline, CDR1 KGHDR and CDR2 SFDVKD. Here the CDR3 reads CATRRGANYGYTF. CDR3 DNA sequence: TGTGCCACCCGACGGGGGGCTAACTATGGCTACACCTTC.

This clone was detected many times. The chain has TRBV30 and TRBJ1-1, with D possibly TRBD1 on 5 matching bases. The length of the CDR3 is 13 residues. CDR1 and CDR2 from the germline V gene are GTSNPN and SVGIG (reference sequence). The V end lost 2 bases, the J end lost 3 bases, and 10 bases lay between the germline ends. CDR3 in amino acids: CAWSIGRDTEAFF. For the CDR3, the DNA is TGTGCCTGGAGTATAGGCAGGGACACTGAAGCTTTCTTT.

This clone has more than one count but fewer than ten. The junction departs from the called germline gene at one end, perhaps through a read error. CDR3 in amino acids: CASRPLVEYFSYEQYF. In DNA form, the CDR3 reads TGTGCCAGCAGGCCCCTCGTTGAGTACTTCTCGTACGAGCAGTACTTT. The rearrangement joins TRBV28 to TRBJ2-7, with D unclear. This CDR3 is 16 amino acids long. Per the germline V gene, CDR1 is MDHEN and CDR2 is SYDVKM.

The chain employs TRBV7-3 and TRBJ2-2; D is possibly TRBD1 (5 bases). The V gene lost 5 bases and the J gene lost 7 bases, with 11 bases spanning the gap. Germline V CDR1 and CDR2: SGHTA, FQGTGA. CDR3 length equals 13 residues. The CDR3 protein is CASSTGEGGELFF. The CDR3 region has the DNA TGTGCCAGCAGCACAGGTGAAGGCGGGGAGCTGTTTTTT.

Concerning this clone itself: Relative to the germline gene, one junction end is altered; a read error may explain this. The rearrangement links TRBV7-2 to TRBJ1-2, with a possible D match to TRBD1 (6 bases). The germline V gene has CDR1 SGHTA and CDR2 FQGNSA. This CDR3 region has 12 residues. CDR3 protein: CASRGCVYGYTF. The CDR3 region has the DNA TGCGCCAGCAGGGGATGCGTATATGGCTACACCTTC.

Ten or more counts support this clone. This chain joins TRBV2 and TRBJ2-7; 8 positions agree with TRBD2. Per the germline V gene, CDR1 is SNHLY and CDR2 is FYNNEI. The CDR3 sequence is 15 residues long. J was trimmed by 1 base and V by 3 bases; bases with no gene match: 5. The CDR3, as DNA: TGTGCCAGCAGTGATGCCAGCGGGAGTTCCTACGAGCAGTACTTC. It codes for CASSDASGSSYEQYF.

Ten or more counts support this clone. The chain uses TRBV19 and TRBJ1-2; D gene ambiguous. Germline V gene lookup returns CDR1 LNHDA and CDR2 SQIVND (reference sequence). V lost 7 bases, J lost 5 bases, and 23 bases lay in between. The CDR3 is made up of 16 amino acids. The CDR3 nucleotides read TGTGCCAGTACGGCTAATCTAGAGGGAAGGAGGTATGGCTACACCTTC. It translates to CASTANLEGRRYGYTF.

This clone was detected ten times or more. The CDR3 spells CASSVWISPDTQYF. DNA of the CDR3: TGTGCCAGTAGTGTCTGGATCTCACCAGATACGCAGTATTTT. The chain links TRBV19 to TRBJ2-3; D gene uncertain. The CDR3 loop spans 14 amino acids. Germline V gene data show CDR1 as LNHDA and CDR2 as SQIVND (reference sequence). V was shortened by 5 bases and J by 4 bases, with 13 bases between the two germline ends.

With regard to this clone: The junction departs from the called germline gene at one end, perhaps through a read error. The V call is TRBV27, the J call TRBJ1-1; D remains ambiguous. The CDR3 length is 15 residues. Per the germline V gene, CDR1 is MNHEY and CDR2 is SMNVEV (reference sequence). The CDR3 region is CAISLEVGSVTEAFF. CDR3 coding DNA: TGTGCCATCAGTTTGGAGGTAGGGAGTGTCACTGAAGCTTTCTTT.

This clone was seen only a few times. The chain combines TRBV6-1 with TRBJ1-1; D remains unclear. Germline loops: CDR1 MNHNS, CDR2 SASEGT. V was shortened by 6 bases and J by 6 bases, with 17 bases between the two germline ends. This CDR3 spans 14 amino acids. This chain's CDR3 is CASSRRVQNAEAFF. The CDR3 bases are TGTGCCAGCAGCAGGAGGGTCCAAAACGCTGAAGCTTTCTTT.

This chain links TRBV20-1 with TRBJ2-7; TRBD2 agrees at 9 bases. With 2 bases clipped from V and 4 bases from J, the junction kept 9 bases outside the gene matches. Germline-derived CDR1 and CDR2 are DFQATT and SNEGSKA (reference sequence). The CDR3 is 15 residues long. The CDR3, as DNA: TGCAGTGCTAGAACTGAGACTAGCGGAAAATACGAGCAGTACTTC. Its translation is CSARTETSGKYEQYF.

The rearrangement uses TRBV11-2 and TRBJ2-7; no clear D gene. CDR1 is SGHAT and CDR2 is FQNNGV in the germline V gene. The CDR3 length is 12 residues. V lost 5 bases, J lost 5 bases, and 10 bases lay in between. In nucleotides, the CDR3 is TGTGCCAGCAGCCCATTTCGGAACGAGCAGTACTTC. Residues: CASSPFRNEQYF. The full variable domain, its missing parts supplied by reference TRBV11-2 and TRBJ2-7, is EAGVAQSPRYKIIEKRQSVAFWCNPISGHATLYWYQQILGQGPKLLIQFQNNGVVDDSQLPKDRFSAERLKGVDSTLKIQPAKLEDSAVYLCASSPFRNEQYFGPGTRLTVT.

The chain couples TRBV28 to TRBJ2-1, with D possibly TRBD1 on 5 matching bases. The V and J ends lost 3 bases and 7 bases respectively, with 19 bases between them. CDR3 length: 16 amino acids. Germline loops: CDR1 MDHEN, CDR2 SYDVKM. The CDR3 protein is CASSLGLEKKGNEQFF. The DNA of the CDR3 is TGTGCCAGCAGTTTGGGGCTAGAAAAAAAAGGAAATGAGCAGTTCTTC.